Detailed here is one T cell receptor beta chain. A few counts support this clone. No antigen is known for it. Within one base of it there is no much larger clone, and no base qualities were kept. The data were taken from a study of blood T cell repertoires in COVID-19 (dated by TCRdb to 2018 to 2020). About the investigation overall: Samples covering the acute and convalescent phases of COVID-19 were provided by collaborators in the United States, Italy and Spain. Deeply sampled blood TCRbeta repertoires from subjects exposed to, actively infected with, or recovered from COVID-19 were included in the dataset. The samples were drawn from two sources: the first 160 participants of the ongoing ImmuneRACE study, and fewer than 1,500 subjects contributed by 6 global collaborators. The material from the prospective study consisted of cDNA or gDNA derived from T cells, B-cell-depleted T cells, or PBMCs. Sample metadata almost always included a de-identified subject ID, COVID-19 status, age in years and sex. Where HLA class I and class II types were available, the types were taken from metadata supplied by the sample provider, not from assay-based typing. A freely available public database, intended as a resource for researchers studying the immune response to SARS-CoV-2, is where the repertoires were released. The full study reports these points: How much clinical and demographic metadata was included differed by source and by participant, and the metadata was provided uncurated.

The collaborating institutions used their own protocols to collect whole blood in K2EDTA tubes. For TCRbeta analysis, collaborator samples were shipped as frozen whole blood, as isolated PBMCs, or as DNA extracted from either sample type. The CDR3 runs 12 amino acids, cysteine and phenylalanine included. CDR3 DNA is the only sequence kept; it has 36 bases, read in frame from the first base. CDR1 and CDR2 are read off the germline V gene (reference sequence) as LNHNV and YYDKDF. The V end loses 4 bases and the J end loses 2 bases, and a stretch of 5 bases separates them. The immunoSEQ Assay, a bias-controlled multiplex PCR, was used to amplify TCRbeta CDR3 regions from genomic DNA. From the authors' description of their analysis: Within the assay, amplification of reference gene primers was used to estimate how many nucleated cells each sample contained. To quantify the absolute abundance of each unique TCRbeta CDR3 rearrangement, sequence reads were collapsed and filtered. For each sample, productive Simpson clonality was calculated by taking the square root of Simpson's diversity index across productive rearrangements. TCRdb holds this immuneACCESS table with in-frame rearrangements only. Some clones are missing; in checked studies, unresolved V genes explain under half, and the rest has no known cause. The V and J calls and the clone size are those of that table, but D and trimming were determined from the DNA. The sample yields some 130,000 clones; around four fifths were counted once. The ten largest clones represent 20% to 25% of the sample.

The chain was built from TRBV15 and TRBJ2-5; there is no confident call for the D gene. The material sequenced was peripheral blood. The clonotype was recovered from an elderly man with acute or convalescent COVID-19. The CDR3 reads CATSKLQETQYF. DNA sequence: TGTGCCACCAGCAAACTTCAAGAGACCCAGTACTTC. Outside the CDR3, residues come from the reference TRBV15 and TRBJ2-5 proteins, so the full variable domain is: DAMVIQNPRYQVTQFGKPVTLSCSQTLNHNVMYWYQQKSSQAPKLLFHYYDKDFNNEADTPDNFQSRRPNTSFCFLDIRSPGLGDTAMYLCATSKLQETQYFGPGTRLLVL.